Following are 13 T cell receptor beta chains from one sample sequenced in a study of T cells in narcolepsy. This table comes from immunoSEQ multiplex PCR, and its TCRdb copy is limited to in-frame clones, with some not included. Seen here are around 39,000 clones, approximately 85% observed once, and the top ten hold about 1.5%. Sequenced input: CD45RA- memory CD4+ T cells from PBMCs. The receptors come from a human donor with narcolepsy.

The chain is built from TRBV9 and TRBJ2-3; the D call may be TRBD1 or TRBD2 (5 bases each). The ends were cut back, 4 bases at V and 3 bases at J, with 12 bases in the middle. Germline assignment: CDR1 SGDLS and CDR2 YYNGEE. CDR3 length: 14 amino acids. CDR3 amino acids: CASSTPGSTDTQYF. The DNA for the CDR3 is TGTGCCAGCAGCACACCAGGGAGTACAGATACGCAGTATTTT.

CDR3 nucleotide sequence: TGTGCCAGCAGTACTGAATACCTGGAGGAAAAACTGTTTTTT. The encoded protein is CASSTEYLEEKLFF. The chain couples TRBV6-6 to TRBJ1-4; D is uncertain. Trimming took 5 bases from V and 8 from J, leaving 15 bases between them. Germline lookup yields CDR1 MNHNY and CDR2 SVGAGI (reference sequence). The CDR3 contains 14 residues.

The chain uses TRBV11-3 and TRBJ2-5; the match to TRBD2 covers 9 bases. There are 16 residues in the CDR3. From germline, CDR1 is SGHNT and CDR2 YENEEA. V gave up 1 base and J gave up 5 bases; unmatched junction bases: 8. For the CDR3, the DNA is TGTGCCAGCAGCTTAGTTAGCGGGGGTCCCGGGGAGACCCAGTACTTC. The encoded protein is CASSLVSGGPGETQYF. Full variable domain (remainder filled in from reference TRBV11-3 and TRBJ2-5): EAGVVQSPRYKIIEKKQPVAFWCNPISGHNTLYWYLQNLGQGPELLIRYENEEAVDDSQLPKDRFSAERLKGVDSTLKIQPAELGDSAVYLCASSLVSGGPGETQYFGPGTRLLVL.

The V and J genes are TRBV7-2 and TRBJ1-5; TRBD1 might be the D (6 bases). With 4 bases removed from V and 7 bases from J, the gap between germline ends came to 17 bases. This CDR3 has 15 amino acids. Per the germline V gene, CDR1 is SGHTA and CDR2 is FQGNSA. Written as DNA, the CDR3 is TGTGCCAGCAGCTCGGAGACAGGCAGGGGCCAGCCCCAGCATTTT. Protein product: CASSSETGRGQPQHF.

The chain carries TRBV5-6 and TRBJ1-2; possible D gene TRBD1, 5 bases. The germline gives CDR1 SGHDT, CDR2 YYEEEE. V shed 2 bases and J shed 11 bases, with 10 bases lying between them. This CDR3 is built from 11 residues. The CDR3 DNA sequence: TGTGCCAGCAGCTTAAGGGGAAAGTACACCTTC. Translated: CASSLRGKYTF.

The gene calls are TRBV4-2 and TRBJ2-5, with D unclear. The J call may be incorrect, as the DNA end agrees better with TRBJ2-7. Germline V lookup: CDR1 LGHNA, CDR2 YNFKEQ. This CDR3 has 16 residues. CDR3 nucleotide sequence: TGTGCCAGCAGCCAAGATGGGTCGACGGGCTCCTACGAGCAGTACTTC. Protein sequence: CASSQDGSTGSYEQYF.

The count of this clone is one. The rearrangement uses TRBV7-2 and TRBJ2-2; 9 nucleotides agree with TRBD1. Trimming cost V 5 bases and J 5 bases; bases outside gene matches: 6. This CDR3 has 15 amino acids. Germline CDR1 reads SGHTA; CDR2 reads FQGNSA. CDR3 nucleotides: TGTGCCAGCAGCCTTACAGGGGGCGTTACCGGGGAGCTGTTTTTT. Protein product: CASSLTGGVTGELFF.

The chain uses TRBV30 and TRBJ1-2; 10 bases line up with TRBD1. J gave up 8 bases and V 2 bases, and 8 bases lay outside the gene matches. Germline assignment: CDR1 GTSNPN and CDR2 SVGIG (reference sequence). The CDR3 sequence is 14 residues long. Written as DNA, the CDR3 is TGTGCCTGGAGTCAACGACAGGGGGCTGAGGGCTACACCTTC. It codes for CAWSQRQGAEGYTF. The full variable domain, its missing parts supplied by reference TRBV30 and TRBJ1-2, is SQTIHQWPATLVQPVGSPLSLECTVEGTSNPNLYWYRQAAGRGLQLLFYSVGIGQISSEVPQNLSASRPQDRQFILSSKKLLLSDSGFYLCAWSQRQGAEGYTFGSGTRLTVV.

This chain joins TRBV19 and TRBJ2-1; a weak D match, TRBD1 (5 bases). The CDR3 sequence is 15 residues long. Trimming left V 6 bases short and J 7 bases short, with 19 bases between. CDR1 and CDR2 from the germline V gene are LNHDA and SQIVND (reference sequence). CDR3 nucleotides: TGTGCCAGTAGCTCGTTGGACAACCTACTTAATGAGCAGTTCTTC. It codes for CASSSLDNLLNEQFF.

The chain combines TRBV27 with TRBJ1-2; D perhaps matches TRBD1 (5 bases). The CDR3 is made up of 15 amino acids. Trimming took off 8 bases at V and 4 bases at J, with 20 bases between the two ends. Germline CDR1 is MNHEY and CDR2 is SMNVEV (reference sequence). Here the CDR3 DNA reads TGTGCCAGCGCATCCCCTTCGGGGGTTACCTATGGCTACACCTTC. This translates into CASASPSGVTYGYTF.

This chain joins TRBV7-2 and TRBJ2-5; no clear D gene. From germline, CDR1 is SGHTA and CDR2 FQGNSA. The V and J ends lost 2 bases and 5 bases respectively, with 3 bases between them. This CDR3 spans 11 amino acids. CDR3 sequence (DNA): TGTGCCAGCAGCTTAATGGAGACCCAGTACTTC. Its translation: CASSLMETQYF.

The chain combines TRBV18 with TRBJ2-3, with unresolved D. Germline CDR1 is KGHSH and CDR2 is LQKENI. V shed 3 bases and J shed 2 bases, with 6 bases lying between them. This CDR3 region has 13 residues. The CDR3 region has the DNA TGTGCCAGCTCACCGCCAGCCACAGATACGCAGTATTTT. Encoded protein: CASSPPATDTQYF.

The genes are TRBV11-3 and TRBJ2-1; D remains ambiguous. Trimming pared 1 base from V and 6 bases from J, leaving 13 bases between. Per germline, CDR1 SGHNT and CDR2 YENEEA. This CDR3 spans 15 amino acids. CDR3 loop: CASSLVGRNRNEQFF. The DNA for the CDR3 is TGTGCCAGCAGCTTAGTAGGGCGGAATCGCAATGAGCAGTTCTTC.